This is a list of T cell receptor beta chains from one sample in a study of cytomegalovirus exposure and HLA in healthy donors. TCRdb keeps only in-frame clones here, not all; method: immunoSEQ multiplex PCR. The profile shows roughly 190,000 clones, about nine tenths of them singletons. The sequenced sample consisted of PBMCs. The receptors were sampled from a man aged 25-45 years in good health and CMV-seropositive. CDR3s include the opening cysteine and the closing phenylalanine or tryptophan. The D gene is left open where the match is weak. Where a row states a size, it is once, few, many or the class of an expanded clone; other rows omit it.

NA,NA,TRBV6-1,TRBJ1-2,TGTGCCAGCAGTGATCGTGGGGGCTATGGCTACACCTTC,CASSDRGGYGYTF
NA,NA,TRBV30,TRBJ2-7,TGTGCCTGGAGTGGTAGTAGCTCCTACGAGCAGTACTTC,CAWSGSSSYEQYF
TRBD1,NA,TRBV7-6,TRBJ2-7,TGTGCCAGCAGCTTAGCCAGGGGACAGAACGAGCAGTACTTC,CASSLARGQNEQYF
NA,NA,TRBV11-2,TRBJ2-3,TGTGCCAGCAGCTTTAGGACAGATACGCAGTATTTT,CASSFRTDTQYF
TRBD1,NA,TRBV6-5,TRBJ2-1,TGTGCCAGCAGACCTCTTGGGACAGGGACGAATGAGCAGTTCTTC,CASRPLGTGTNEQFF
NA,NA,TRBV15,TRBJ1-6,TGTGCCACCAGCAGGGACATGAATAATTCACCCCTCCACTTT,CATSRDMNNSPLHF
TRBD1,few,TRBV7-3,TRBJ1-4,TGTGCCAGCAGCTTTAAGACAGGGGATGAAAAACTGTTTTTT,CASSFKTGDEKLFF
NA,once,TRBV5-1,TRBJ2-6,TGCGCCAGCAGCTTGGTGTTAGGGGCCTTCCACTCTGGGGCCAACGTCCTGACTTTC,CASSLVLGAFHSGANVLTF
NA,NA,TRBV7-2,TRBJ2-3,TGTGCCAGCAGCCAGGGGGGTGATCATACGCAGTATTTT,CASSQGGDHTQYF
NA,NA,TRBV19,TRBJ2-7,TGTGCCAGTAGTATCGGGGGTAGCTACGAGCAGTACTTC,CASSIGGSYEQYF
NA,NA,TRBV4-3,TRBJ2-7,TGCGCCAGCAGCCAAGGCTTAGGTTACGAGCAGTACTTC,CASSQGLGYEQYF
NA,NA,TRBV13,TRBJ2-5,TGTGCCAGCAGCCTTAAAATTGGAGAGACCCAGTACTTC,CASSLKIGETQYF
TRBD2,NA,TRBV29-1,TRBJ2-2,TGCAGCGTTGAGAAAGCGGGAGGCGGCACCGGGGAGCTGTTTTTT,CSVEKAGGGTGELFF
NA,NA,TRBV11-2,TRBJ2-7,TGTGCCAGCAGCTGGACAGAGACCTACGAGCAGTACTTC,CASSWTETYEQYF
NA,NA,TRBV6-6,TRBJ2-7,TGTGCCACCCAGCTGACTGATGGGCGTCCCGAGCAGTACTTC,CATQLTDGRPEQYF
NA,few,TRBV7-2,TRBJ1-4,TGTGCCAGCAGCTACGGGGCTAATGAAAAACTGTTTTTT,CASSYGANEKLFF
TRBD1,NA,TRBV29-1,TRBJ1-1,TGCAGCGTTGAAGGGGACAGGGCTGAAGCTTTCTTT,CSVEGDRAEAFF
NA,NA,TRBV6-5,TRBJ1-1,TGTGCCAGCACCGGCCTGGGTACTGAAGCTTTCTTT,CASTGLGTEAFF
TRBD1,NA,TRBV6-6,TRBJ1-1,TGTGCCAGCAGTGGGGACAGGGTCGAAGCTTTCTTT,CASSGDRVEAFF
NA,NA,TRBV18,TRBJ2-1,TGTGCCAGCTCACCAGGTAGCTCCTACAATGAGCAGTTCTTC,CASSPGSSYNEQFF
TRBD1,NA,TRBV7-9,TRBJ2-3,TGTGCCAGCAGGAACGACAGGGGGGAAGATACGCAGTATTTT,CASRNDRGEDTQYF
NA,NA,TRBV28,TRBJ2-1,TGTGCCACCTCGACTACAGGATACAATGAGCAGTTCTTC,CATSTTGYNEQFF
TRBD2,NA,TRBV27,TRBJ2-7,TGTGCCAGCAGTTTAACAACTAGCGGGGCTTACTACGAGCAGTACTTC,CASSLTTSGAYYEQYF
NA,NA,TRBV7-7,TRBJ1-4,TGTGCCAGCAGAGGGGGGGCTGGCGAAAAACTGTTTTTT,CASRGGAGEKLFF
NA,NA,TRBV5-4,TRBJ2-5,TGTGCCAGCAGCGGCGGGACGATGGGGGCAGTGGAGACCCAGTACTTC,CASSGGTMGAVETQYF
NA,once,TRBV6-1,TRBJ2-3,TGTGCCAGCAGCCAAAGGGGGGCACAAGATACGCAGTATTTT,CASSQRGAQDTQYF
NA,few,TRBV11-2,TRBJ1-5,TGTGCCAGCAGCTCCGGCGGAGGGCAGCCCCAGCATTTT,CASSSGGGQPQHF
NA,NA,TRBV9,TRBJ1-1,TGTGCCAGCAGCGCCGTCAGGGACACTGAAGCTTTCTTT,CASSAVRDTEAFF
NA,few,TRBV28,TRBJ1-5,TGTGCCAGCAGTTTACCACCATCTTATCAGCCCCAGCATTTT,CASSLPPSYQPQHF
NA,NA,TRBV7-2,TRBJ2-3,TGTGCCAGCAGCGGGCGCTCGGGGTCTGATACGCAGTATTTT,CASSGRSGSDTQYF
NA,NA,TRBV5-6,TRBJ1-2,TGTGCCAGCAGCTTGGGGGAAATCTATGGCTACACCTTC,CASSLGEIYGYTF
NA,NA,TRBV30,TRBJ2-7,TGTGCCTGGAGTCCCGGACCCTCCCTAACTGGGGAGCAGTACTTC,CAWSPGPSLTGEQYF
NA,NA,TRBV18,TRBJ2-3,TGTGCCAGCTCACCACTCCGGGGAACAGATACGCAGTATTTT,CASSPLRGTDTQYF
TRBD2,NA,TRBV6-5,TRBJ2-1,TGTGCCAGCAGTCCCGGGACTAGCGTTTTCCATGAGCAGTTCTTC,CASSPGTSVFHEQFF
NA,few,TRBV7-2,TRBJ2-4,TGTGCCAGCAGCCGCTTCCAGGAGGGCATTCAGTACTTC,CASSRFQEGIQYF